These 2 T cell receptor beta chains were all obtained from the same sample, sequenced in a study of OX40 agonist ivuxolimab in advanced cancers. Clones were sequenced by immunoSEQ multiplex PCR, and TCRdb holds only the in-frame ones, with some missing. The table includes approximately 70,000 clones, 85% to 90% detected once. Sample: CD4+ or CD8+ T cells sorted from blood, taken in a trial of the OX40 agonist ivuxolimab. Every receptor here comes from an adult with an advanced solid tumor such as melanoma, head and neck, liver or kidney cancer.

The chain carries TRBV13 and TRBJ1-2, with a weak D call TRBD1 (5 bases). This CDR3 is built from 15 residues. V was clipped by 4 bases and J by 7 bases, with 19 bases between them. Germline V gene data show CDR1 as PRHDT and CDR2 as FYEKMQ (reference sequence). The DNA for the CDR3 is TGTGCCAGCAGCTCCCGACCCGGGGACCAGAGTGGCTACACCTTC. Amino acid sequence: CASSSRPGDQSGYTF.

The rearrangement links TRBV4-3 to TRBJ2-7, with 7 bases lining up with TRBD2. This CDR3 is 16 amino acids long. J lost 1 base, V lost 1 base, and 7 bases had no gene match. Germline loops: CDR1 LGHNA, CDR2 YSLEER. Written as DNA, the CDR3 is TGCGCCAGCAGCCAAGTAGCTAGCGGCAGTTCCTACGAGCAGTACTTC. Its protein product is CASSQVASGSSYEQYF.